This record covers a single T cell receptor beta chain. These data come from a study of blood T cell repertoires in COVID-19. Study overall: Samples came from the United States, Italy and Spain, spanning acute and convalescent COVID-19. Sources were T cells, B-cell-depleted T cells, or PBMCs; the material itself was cDNA or gDNA.

Original data processing: The authors estimated nucleated cell counts from reference gene primer amplification. The protocol was immunoSEQ multiplex PCR, while the TCRdb copy is restricted to in-frame clones and leaves out a portion. Clone size and V and J calls were adopted from that table, with D and trimming inferred from the DNA. The data hold 390,000 or so clones, with roughly 90% observed a single time. The clonotype comes from a woman aged 25 to 39 with active or convalescent COVID-19. Sequenced: peripheral blood.

DNA for the CDR3: TGCAGTGCTAGTTCTCGGCGAGGAACAAGCTCCTACGAGCAGTACTTC. Protein sequence: CSASSRRGTSSYEQYF. This chain connects TRBV20-1 to TRBJ2-7; D is unresolved. This CDR3 contains 16 residues. V lost 3 bases and J lost 0, with 18 bases in between. Germline loops: CDR1 DFQATT, CDR2 SNEGSKA (reference sequence).